Sequencing of this TCR beta chain was carried out in a study of tumor-infiltrating lymphocytes in primary liver carcinoma. Study in general: Tumor lesions were T1-T3 N0M0 and spanned about 4.2 to 11 cm.

Comments on this clonotype: The antigen is not known. A read error may explain this, as a much larger clone is one base away.

From 450 to 600 ng total RNA, TCR beta cDNA was generated with a primer in the constant region. Employing slightly modified ARM-PCR, three nested multiplex PCR rounds were run, and these gave rise to the TCR beta libraries. TRBV1-TRBV30 forward primers and a C-beta reverse primer were used in the first two PCR rounds, which each ran for approximately 10 cycles. Via MiXCR, TCRdb re-called the multiplex PCR reads, giving one row per CDR3 protein. The sample holds more than 150,000 distinct CDR3 sequences, 50% to 75% seen once. Germline DNA was also extracted, while the blood RNA originated from unsorted whole blood. Before surgery, roughly 4 milliliters of EDTA blood were taken. The CDR3 covers 15 residues. Germline V CDR1 and CDR2: MNHEY, SVGAGI. General study findings and limits: The use of bulk unsorted samples meant that CD4+ and CD8+ repertoires were not compared. Researchers found tumor-adjacent and tumor-blood pairs overlapped less than tumor region pairs.

The sample comprised peripheral blood. This rearrangement joins TRBV6-5 to TRBJ2-5; 8 bases fit TRBD1. The TCR was taken from a man aged 40-49 years with primary liver carcinoma and hepatitis B virus infection. The CDR3 here is CACRDPTGVGETQYF. Written as DNA, the CDR3 is TGTGCCTGCAGGGACCCGACAGGGGTCGGAGAGACCCAGTACTTC.